This T cell receptor (beta chain) was identified in a study of human T cells and chemical hapten exposure. Background on the study: Largely, small differences in pooled library volume made per-sample TCR yields vary.

Individual cDNA molecules in this library carried unique molecular identifiers. Original analysis: Sample-level TCR yields exhibited a median of 95,638, with a range of 23,224 to 690,600. TCRdb recomputed calls from the RACE reads with MiXCR, one row per CDR3 protein. Here the V and J calls rest on TCRdb's processing, not on the authors' analysis. Altogether approximately 97,000 distinct CDR3 sequences are present, just under 9% being singletons, with the ten largest covering 2.9%. This CDR3 spans 16 amino acids. V lost 0 bases and J lost 4, with 16 bases in between. Germline assignment: CDR1 SGDLS and CDR2 YYNGEE. Whole-study results and caveats: No alteration of TCRs above 1 in 1000 frequency was seen with DPC sensitization.

This clonotype was found a few times. Its antigen remains unknown. Time point specified: healthy volunteer bleed at 2 weeks. Someone pulled total RNA out of unfractionated whole blood. The sample was whole blood. This sequence originates from a female donor in good health. Some clones in this sample may be carry-over from other donors' samples. The rearrangement uses TRBV9 and TRBJ1-1; D call uncertain. CDR3 DNA sequence: TGTGCCAGCAGCGTAGAGGGCGGAGGGATGGTCACTGAAGCTTTCTTT. As protein: CASSVEGGGMVTEAFF.